The entry that follows covers one T cell receptor beta chain sequence. The CDR3 length is 13 residues. Per the germline V gene, CDR1 is SQVTM and CDR2 is ANQGSEA. V dropped 4 bases and J dropped 8; count of bases not matched to a gene: 4. The sample belongs to a study of T-cell reconstitution after alpha-beta-depleted transplantation in children. TCRbeta library preparation incorporated unique molecular identifiers. From the PCR reads, TCRdb called clonotypes with MiXCR, one entry per CDR3 protein. Among about 500,000 distinct CDR3 sequences listed, around a third were seen once. The source material was PBMCs from the stem cell graft donor, sampled from the stem cell graft. The chain couples TRBV29-1 to TRBJ2-1, with 11 positions matching TRBD1. The clonotype was recovered from a human donor who donated a stem cell graft to a child with aplastic anemia. The CDR3 protein is CSVVGQGGDEQFF. CDR3 nucleotides: TGCAGCGTTGTGGGACAGGGGGGAGATGAGCAGTTCTTC.